This T cell receptor (beta chain) appears in the sequencing data of a study of identical twins. Whole-study results and caveats: Zero-insertion results could be subject to partial confounding by invariant MAIT and iNKT cells. Whereas memory repertoires showed no such difference, abundant cord blood beta clonotypes carried fewer insertions.

Germline values: CDR1 ENHRY, CDR2 SYGVKD. The V end lost 10 bases, the J end lost 0 bases, and 4 bases lay between the germline ends. The CDR3 loop spans 11 amino acids. A universal primer site was created by template switching, with the cDNA bearing unique molecular identifiers. TCRdb independently ran MiXCR on the 5' RACE reads; one entry per CDR3 protein. Counted here are about 200,000 distinct CDR3 sequences, about 10% occurring once; the ten biggest clones make up 10%. In its sample, this clonotype was seen many times. Its antigen is currently unknown. This TCR came from a man aged 50 or older in good health. The rearrangement uses TRBV10-3 and TRBJ1-3; D ambiguous. The material sequenced was memory T cells sorted from blood. The CDR3 sequence is CATYSGNTIYF. In nucleotides, the CDR3 is TGTGCCACATACTCTGGAAACACCATATATTTT.